This TCR beta chain was captured by sequencing in a study of blood T cells in healthy people across ages. Study-wide results and limits: When set beside aged donors, long-lived donors presented more naive CD4+ cells and higher diversity. Per million T cells, the diversity of TCR beta decreased roughly linearly as age advanced.

With a J-beta primer mix and a sample-barcoded 5' primer, a second PCR ran about 7 to 11 cycles. Carrying 12 random nucleotides, a template-switch adaptor labeled each individual cDNA molecule. Any given sample supplied a minimum of 2.5 million CDR3-containing paired-end reads. TCRdb redid the calling of the 5' RACE reads with MiXCR, one entry per CDR3 protein. The table includes around 800,000 distinct CDR3 sequences, around 62% detected once. The table lists this clonotype with a few counts. Its specificity is not known. The CDR3 contains 15 residues. Germline CDR1 and CDR2: ENHRY and SYGVKD. V dropped 0 bases and J dropped 3; count of bases not matched to a gene: 4.

The specimen sequenced was blood. The chain employs TRBV10-3 and TRBJ2-5, with 7 bases identical to TRBD1. This TCR derives from a man aged 30-40 years in good health. This CDR3 reads CAISESITGEETQYF. For the CDR3, the DNA is TGTGCCATCAGTGAGTCGATTACAGGGGAAGAGACCCAGTACTTC.